The clone carrying this T cell receptor beta chain has at least ten counts. V lost 4 bases, J lost 2 bases, and 8 bases stayed unmatched. This CDR3 has 15 amino acids. Germline V lookup: CDR1 SNHLY, CDR2 FYNNEI. This entry comes from a study of T-cell memory formation after mild COVID-19. One entry per CDR3 protein results from TCRdb running MiXCR on the 5' RACE reads. This table has about 360,000 distinct CDR3 sequences, 13% to 15% appearing once. The sequence was obtained from a man between 18 and 35 years old who had mild COVID-19 (a few samples of this study predate the infection). Cell type and time point are not known. The sequencing sample was made of PBMCs or a T cell subset sorted from them (not recorded which). The rearrangement uses TRBV2 and TRBJ2-7; 7 bases fit TRBD2. The CDR3 nucleotides read TGTGCCAGCAGTGGTTTTGAGCGGGGCACCTACGAGCAGTACGTC. It yields the protein CASSGFERGTYEQYV.